The 6 T cell receptor beta chains presented below share a single source sample, sequenced in a study of T cell responses to AZD1222 COVID-19 vaccine. Some clones are missing from TCRdb's copy, which holds only in-frame ones; the method was immunoSEQ multiplex PCR. The sample lists 110,000 or so clones, more than 75% occurring once. Sequences were derived from peripheral blood, sampled 28 days after the second AZD1222 dose. The receptor source for this set is an adult who received the AZD1222 COVID-19 vaccine.

V is TRBV3-1 (or the pseudogene TRBV3-2) and J is TRBJ1-1; 8 positions match TRBD1. The CDR3 sequence is 17 residues long. J was trimmed by 0 bases and V by 0 bases; bases with no gene match: 6. The germline CDR1 and CDR2 sequences are LGHDT and YNNKEL (reference sequence). The CDR3 region is CASSQDLPDRVNTEAFF. The DNA of the CDR3 is TGTGCCAGCAGCCAAGATCTTCCGGACAGGGTGAACACTGAAGCTTTCTTT.

The chain has TRBV5-1 and TRBJ2-3; 7 bases map to TRBD1. With 7 bases clipped from V and 1 base from J, the junction kept 6 bases outside the gene matches. Germline CDR1 SGHRS, CDR2 YFSETQ. The CDR3 covers 14 residues. This CDR3 is CASEEGAGTDTQYF. CDR3 nucleotide sequence: TGCGCCAGCGAAGAGGGGGCGGGCACAGATACGCAGTATTTT.

The chain links TRBV6-4 to TRBJ2-1; a weak D match, TRBD2 (5 bases). Trimming removed 5 bases from V and 1 base from J, with 12 bases in between. Germline V gives CDR1 MRHNA, CDR2 SNTAGT. This CDR3 is built from 15 residues. For the CDR3, the DNA is TGTGCCAGCAGTCTTCGGGGTGCATCCTACAATGAGCAGTTCTTC. This translates into CASSLRGASYNEQFF.

The V and J genes are TRBV9 and TRBJ1-3, with 8 bases identical to TRBD1. The V and J ends lost 4 bases and 2 bases, in that order; junction bases with no gene match: 5. CDR3 length equals 15 residues. Germline V CDR1 and CDR2: SGDLS, YYNGEE. In nucleotides, the CDR3 is TGTGCCAGCAGCCACAGGACAGGGACTGGAAACACCATATATTTT. This gives the protein CASSHRTGTGNTIYF. Based on the CDR3 plus reference TRBV9 and TRBJ1-3, the full variable domain is DSGVTQTPKHLITATGQRVTLRCSPRSGDLSVYWYQQSLDQGLQFLIQYYNGEERAKGNILERFSAQQFPDLHSELNLSSLELGDSALYFCASSHRTGTGNTIYFGEGSWLTVV.

Written as DNA, the CDR3 is TGTGCCAGCAGCACCCCGGGACAGGGGGCAGATGGCTACACCTTC. Protein product: CASSTPGQGADGYTF. The chain links TRBV13 to TRBJ1-2; 12 bases align to TRBD1. CDR1 is PRHDT, CDR2 FYEKMQ, per germline (reference sequence). There are 15 residues in the CDR3. V lost 5 bases to trimming and J lost 6 bases; unmatched junction nucleotides: 7.

This clone appeared a few times. At one end the junction does not follow the germline gene, possibly because of a read error. V gene TRBV18 combines with J gene TRBJ1-5; D may be TRBD1 (6 bases). The CDR3 totals 15 residues. Germline-derived CDR1 and CDR2 are KGHSH and LQKENI. CDR3: CASSTEGGSDQPQHF. DNA for the CDR3: TGTGCCAGCTCAACCGAAGGGGGTAGCGATCAGCCCCAGCATTTT.